The sequence of this T cell receptor (beta chain) was determined in a study of T cells in Graves' hyperthyroidism and ophthalmopathy. Study background: Peripheral blood was taken when the disease was first diagnosed, before any treatment began.

This clonotype came up many times. Template material for amplifying TCR beta CDR3 regions consisted of RNA transcripts. HTBI primers were the set used in a first-round RT-PCR of the TCR CDR3. TCRdb used MiXCR to reprocess the multiplex PCR reads, holding one entry per CDR3 protein. There are some 570,000 distinct CDR3 sequences in the sample; 15% to 20% occur only once, and approximately 18% lies in the top ten. Trimming shortened V by 1 base and J by 4 bases, and 8 bases separated the two germline ends. The CDR3 extends over 13 amino acids. Germline V lookup: CDR1 MGHRA, CDR2 YSYEKL. The chain employs TRBV4-1 and TRBJ2-7; D is unresolved. The sample comprised blood. The receptor's source is a woman between 18 and 30 years old with Graves' ophthalmopathy. The CDR3 spells CASSQAMGYEQYF. The CDR3 DNA reads TGCGCCAGCAGCCAAGCCATGGGTTACGAGCAGTACTTC.